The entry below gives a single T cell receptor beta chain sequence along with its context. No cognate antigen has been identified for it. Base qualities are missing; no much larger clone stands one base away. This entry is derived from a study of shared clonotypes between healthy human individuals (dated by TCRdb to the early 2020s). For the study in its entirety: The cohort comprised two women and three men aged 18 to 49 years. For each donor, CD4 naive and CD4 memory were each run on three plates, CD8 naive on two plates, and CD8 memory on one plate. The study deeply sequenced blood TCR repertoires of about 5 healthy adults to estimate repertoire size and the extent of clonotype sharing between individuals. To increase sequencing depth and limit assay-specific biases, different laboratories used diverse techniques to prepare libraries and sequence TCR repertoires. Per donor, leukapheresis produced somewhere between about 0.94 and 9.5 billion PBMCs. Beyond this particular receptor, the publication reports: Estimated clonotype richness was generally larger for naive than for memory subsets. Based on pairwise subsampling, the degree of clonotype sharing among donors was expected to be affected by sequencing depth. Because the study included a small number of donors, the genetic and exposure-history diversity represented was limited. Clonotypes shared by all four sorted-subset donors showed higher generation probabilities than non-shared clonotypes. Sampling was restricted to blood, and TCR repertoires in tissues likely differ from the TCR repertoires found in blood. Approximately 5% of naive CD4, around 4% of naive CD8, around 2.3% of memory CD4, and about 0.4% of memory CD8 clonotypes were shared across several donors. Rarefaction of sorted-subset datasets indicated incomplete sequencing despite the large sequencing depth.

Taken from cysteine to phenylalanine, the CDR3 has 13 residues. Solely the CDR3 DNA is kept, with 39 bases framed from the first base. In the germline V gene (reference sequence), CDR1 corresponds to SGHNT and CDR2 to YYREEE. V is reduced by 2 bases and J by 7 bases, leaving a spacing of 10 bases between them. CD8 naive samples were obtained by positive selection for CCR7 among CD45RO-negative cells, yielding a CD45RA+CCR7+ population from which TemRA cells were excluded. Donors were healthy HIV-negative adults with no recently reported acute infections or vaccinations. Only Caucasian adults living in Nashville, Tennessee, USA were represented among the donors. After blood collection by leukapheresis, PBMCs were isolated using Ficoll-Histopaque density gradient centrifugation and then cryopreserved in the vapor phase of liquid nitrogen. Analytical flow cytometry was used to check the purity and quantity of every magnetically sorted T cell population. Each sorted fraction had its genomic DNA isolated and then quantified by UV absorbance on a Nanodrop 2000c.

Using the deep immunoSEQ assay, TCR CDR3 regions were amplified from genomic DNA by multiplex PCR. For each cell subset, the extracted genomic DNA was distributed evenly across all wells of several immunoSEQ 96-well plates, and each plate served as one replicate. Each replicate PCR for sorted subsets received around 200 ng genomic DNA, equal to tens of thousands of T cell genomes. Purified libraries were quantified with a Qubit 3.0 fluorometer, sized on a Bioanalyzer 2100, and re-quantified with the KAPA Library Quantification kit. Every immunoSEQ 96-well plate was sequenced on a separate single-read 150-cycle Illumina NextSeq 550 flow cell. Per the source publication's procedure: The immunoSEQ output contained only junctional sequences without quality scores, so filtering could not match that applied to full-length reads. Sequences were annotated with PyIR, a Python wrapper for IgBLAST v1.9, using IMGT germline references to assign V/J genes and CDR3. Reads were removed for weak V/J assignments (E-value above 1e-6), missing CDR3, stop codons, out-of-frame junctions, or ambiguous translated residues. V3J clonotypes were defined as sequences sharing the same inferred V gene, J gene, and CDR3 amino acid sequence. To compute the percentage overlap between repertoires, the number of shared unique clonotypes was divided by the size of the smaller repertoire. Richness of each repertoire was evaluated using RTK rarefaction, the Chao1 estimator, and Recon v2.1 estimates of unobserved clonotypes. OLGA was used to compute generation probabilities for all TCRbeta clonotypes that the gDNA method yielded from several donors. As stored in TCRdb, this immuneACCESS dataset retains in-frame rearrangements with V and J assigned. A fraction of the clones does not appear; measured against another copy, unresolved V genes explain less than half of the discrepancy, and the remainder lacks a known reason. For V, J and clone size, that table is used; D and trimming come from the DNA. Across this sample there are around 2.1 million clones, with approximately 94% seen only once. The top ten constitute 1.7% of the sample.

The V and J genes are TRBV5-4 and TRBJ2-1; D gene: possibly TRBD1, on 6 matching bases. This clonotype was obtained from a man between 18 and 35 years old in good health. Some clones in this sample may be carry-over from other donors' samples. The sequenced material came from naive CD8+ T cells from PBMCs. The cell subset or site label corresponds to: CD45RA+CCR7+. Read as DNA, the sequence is TGTGCCAGCAGCTTATCCAGGGGAAATGAGCAGTTCTTC. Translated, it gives CASSLSRGNEQFF.